Described below is a single TCR beta chain sequence and its context. No cognate antigen has been identified for it. Qualities for individual bases were not recorded, and no much larger clone is one base off. The data are from a study of vaccination and CD4 T cells after COVID-19 (dated by TCRdb to 2022 to 2024). Concerning the study at large: SARS-CoV-2 positivity had been established in the convalescent patients by nasal swab PCR, and mild disease was recorded in several of these patients and severe disease in one. In the convalescent cohort there were six males and four females, among whom were two Hispanic individuals, seven Caucasians, two Asians and one multiracial person. Participants got two doses of the Pfizer-BioNTech BNT162b2 vaccine (n=8) or two doses of the Moderna mRNA-1273 vaccine (n=2). Post-COVID blood samples from convalescent patients were collected a median of roughly 100 days after diagnosis, with a range of 35 to 161 days. Post-vaccine blood samples were obtained a median of approximately 70 days after the second vaccine dose, with a range of roughly 14 to 241 days. Overlapping spike peptide pools from SARS-CoV-2 and from the common cold coronaviruses HCoV-NL63, HCoV-OC43 and HCoV-229E were used as culture stimuli. Control cultures received a CEFX viral epitope pool as the positive control, an HIV-1 Nef peptide pool as the negative control, or no peptide. In some eleven COVID-19 convalescent patients and a handful of infection-naive healthy vaccine recipients, researchers compared the spike-specific CD4+ TCR repertoire from before mRNA vaccination with the repertoire from after.

Library method: PCR. DNA from cultured CD4+ T cells underwent TCR sequencing with the Oncomine TCR Beta short-read assay at the Johns Hopkins FTIC core. The QIAamp micro DNA kit was used to extract genomic DNA from the cultured CD4+ T cells. Oncomine TCR Beta libraries from cultured CD4+ T cells were pooled using unique dual indexes and sequenced on an Illumina iSeq 100. Under the source paper's analysis protocol: Non-productive sequences were filtered out, and CDR3s that did not start with C, did not end with F or W, or were shorter than 7 amino acids were discarded. The MANAFEST web application was used to identify antigen-specific clonotypes by comparing peptide-stimulated wells against reference wells and other culture wells. For a clone to be called positive, the clone needed an FDR below 0.05, an odds ratio above 5, and a productive frequency above 0.1% in at least two of three replicate wells. Cross-reactive clonotypes were defined as significantly expanded in both SARS-CoV-2 spike wells and at least one common cold coronavirus spike condition. CDR3 homology was assessed with Levenshtein distances (stringdist) and unrooted phylogenetic trees (ape) in R version 3.6.1. In TCRdb, the public reads were trimmed at Q25 with fastp and aligned with MiXCR, with productive beta chains retained. When rows share a CDR3 protein, they turn into one entry using the most common DNA and genes. TCRdb, rather than the study authors, made the V and J calls. The sample contains about 15,000 distinct CDR3 sequences, about 39% of them found a single time. The ten most abundant clones make up about 5.6% of the sample.

From its cysteine to its phenylalanine, the CDR3 spans 14 amino acids. CDR3 DNA only is kept here, 42 bases in frame from base 1. CDR1 is given as MNHNS and CDR2 as SASEGT, both from the germline V gene. The germline ends are 9 bases apart after V is trimmed by 6 bases and J by 0 bases. General conclusions and limits of the study: Only a relatively small number of convalescent patients were included in the study, and early timepoints following natural infection were not analyzed. Among the post-vaccine SARS-CoV-2-reactive clones in convalescent patients, a median about 86% showed up only after vaccination, which suggests vaccine-specific priming. The median number of SARS-CoV-2-reactive clonotypes rose from under 25 after infection to about 40 after vaccination, but the change was not significant. Of the vaccine-specific clones in convalescent patients, 304 of 307, or nearly all, reacted only to SARS-CoV-2 spike and did not cross-react with common cold coronaviruses.

This sample's treatment or condition label indicates: approximately 10-day PBMC culture with coronavirus spike peptide pools or control peptides (ViraFEST assay). To expand antigen-specific T cells with peptide pools and then pick out the expanded clonotypes through TCR sequencing, the study relied on the ViraFEST assay. The convalescent patients' positive SARS-CoV-2 PCR tests fell between March and December 2020, which was before the Alpha, Beta and Delta variants emerged in the United States. Each well held approximately 2 million PBMCs cultured in IMDM containing about 5% human AB serum and approximately 9.6 IU/ml IL-2, with roughly 10 ug/ml peptide pools added. On days 3 and 7, half of the culture medium was replaced with fresh IL-2-containing medium. After approximately 10 days of culture, CD4+ T cells were isolated by negative selection using the EasySep CD4+ T cell isolation kit. Ficoll-Paque Plus gradient centrifugation was used to isolate PBMCs from whole blood, and the isolated PBMCs were then either used fresh or cryopreserved at -140C. Culture conditions were generally each tested in triplicate wells.

Rearrangement joined TRBV6-1 to TRBJ1-5, and perhaps TRBD1 as D gene, on 6 matching bases. The specimen was CD4+ T cells from blood, cultured in vitro, collected before SARS-CoV-2 vaccination. The clonotype was recovered from a human donor who had recovered from COVID-19. The encoded CDR3 is CASRDSHSNQPQHF. The DNA is TGTGCCAGCAGGGACAGCCATAGCAATCAGCCCCAGCATTTT.